The 13 T cell receptor beta chains below were found in one sample sequenced in a study of breast tumors, draining lymph nodes, adjacent tissues (dated by TCRdb to 2015 to 2016). Lymph node samples were obtained from the axillary draining lymph nodes of breast cancer patients. Libraries were prepared through multiplex PCR. Data came from an Illumina HiSeq 2000. TCRdb reanalyzed the raw reads on its own, using fastp at Q25 for trimming and MiXCR for clone calling, and kept in-frame beta chains. Under each unique CDR3 protein, matching rows form one entry showing the most common genes and DNA. Here the sample has nearly 110,000 distinct CDR3 sequences; 30% occur a single time. The biggest ten clones account for approximately 5.3% of the sample. Sequences were obtained from axillary lymph node tissue. The receptor source for this set is a female donor with breast cancer. Some clones in this sample may be carry-over from other donors' samples.

CDR3 in DNA: TGCAGTGCTAGACCTGGAAGCTCCTATAATTCACCCCTCCACTTT. This translates into CSARPGSSYNSPLHF. The rearrangement joins TRBV20-1 to TRBJ1-6, with D unresolved. Trimming pared 2 bases from V and 0 bases from J, leaving 8 bases between. This CDR3 is 15 amino acids long. Germline CDR1 and CDR2: DFQATT and SNEGSKA (reference sequence).

The chain joins TRBV9 to TRBJ1-4; 8 bases line up with TRBD1. The end of the DNA is better explained by TRBJ1-5, so the J call may be wrong. The CDR3 length is 15 residues. Germline V gene lookup returns CDR1 SGDLS and CDR2 YYNGEE. DNA for the CDR3: TGTGCCAGCAGCGTAGGACAGGGGCGGAATCAGCCCCAGCATTTT. Translated, it gives CASSVGQGRNQPQHF.

This clonotype appeared many times. The chain uses TRBV5-1 and TRBJ2-2; TRBD1 agrees at 7 bases. This CDR3 is built from 17 residues. V was pared by 7 bases and J by 5 bases, with 17 bases of the junction left unmatched. CDR1 and CDR2 from the germline V gene are SGHRS and YFSETQ. The CDR3 bases are TGCGCCAGCGGCAGGGGGACAAAGGTTTCGGAGACCGGGGAGCTGTTTTTT. Translation gives CASGRGTKVSETGELFF.

The sample holds many counts of this clonotype. The J gene is TRBJ1-2, the V gene TRBV10-3; possibly TRBD1 for D (5 bases). Trimming removed 1 base at V and 6 bases at J, with 18 bases between. The germline V gene has CDR1 ENHRY and CDR2 SYGVKD. CDR3 length: 16 residues. CDR3 sequence: CAISEWRAVGTDGYTF. In DNA, the CDR3 is TGTGCCATCAGTGAGTGGAGGGCAGTAGGGACGGATGGCTACACCTTC.

Points on this clonotype: Lacking the conserved final phenylalanine or tryptophan, this CDR3 likely reflects a read error. The limits of the CDR3 on the DNA are not certain, so only TCRdb's listed CDR3 is given. The chain recombines TRBV9 with TRBJ2-7; the table gives TRBD1 as D, unverified against the DNA. CDR1 and CDR2 (germline): SGDLS, YYNGEE. The CDR3 is 14 amino acids long, termini counted. Here the CDR3 reads CASSLRSGAKEQSL.

This clonotype came up many times. The rearrangement links TRBV20-1 to TRBJ2-6, with 11 bases fitting TRBD1. The V segment lost 6 bases and the J segment 0 bases; nucleotides outside the gene matches: 4. CDR1 is DFQATT, CDR2 SNEGSKA, per germline (reference sequence). CDR3 length: 16 residues. CDR3 sequence: CSATDRGPSGANVLTF. CDR3 bases: TGCAGTGCCACGGACAGGGGGCCCTCTGGGGCCAACGTCCTGACTTTC.

The table lists this clonotype with many counts. This chain links TRBV19 with TRBJ2-2; a weak D match, TRBD1 (5 bases). V lost 7 bases to trimming and J lost 7 bases, with 7 bases between them. The CDR3 contains 11 residues. Looked up from germline, CDR1 is LNHDA and CDR2 is SQIVND (reference sequence). The CDR3 bases are TGTGCCAGTACAGGGTTCGGGGAGCTGTTTTTT. It specifies CASTGFGELFF.

This clonotype appeared many times. The chain recombines TRBV20-1 with TRBJ1-2; 11 positions match TRBD1. V lost 1 base to trimming and J lost 5 bases; unmatched junction nucleotides: 9. The CDR3 sequence is 16 residues long. CDR1 and CDR2 (germline): DFQATT, SNEGSKA (reference sequence). The CDR3 DNA reads TGCAGTGCTAGAGGGACAGGGGGCGCAGAAGGGTATGGCTACACCTTC. Its translation is CSARGTGGAEGYGYTF.

Ten or more counts support this clonotype. The rearrangement joins TRBV19 to TRBJ2-1; 7 bases line up with TRBD2. V dropped 5 bases and J dropped 5; count of bases not matched to a gene: 12. The CDR3 loop spans 16 amino acids. Per the germline V gene, CDR1 is LNHDA and CDR2 is SQIVND (reference sequence). CDR3 DNA sequence: TGTGCCAGTAGTGCCCTGGGGCTAGCGGCTCACAATGAGCAGTTCTTC. Translated, it gives CASSALGLAAHNEQFF.

Ten or more counts support this clonotype. The rearrangement joins TRBV2 to TRBJ1-6; D is ambiguous. The CDR3 totals 13 residues. Germline CDR1 reads SNHLY; CDR2 reads FYNNEI. Trimming cost V 3 bases and J 7 bases, with 7 bases left between them. This CDR3 is CASSESLNSPLHF. The CDR3, as DNA: TGTGCCAGCAGTGAGTCCCTAAATTCACCCCTCCACTTT.

This clonotype was detected only a few times. A clone one base away is much larger, so this may be a read error. The CDR3 nucleotides read TGTGCCAGCACCCACAGGGCAGGGGGTGGCTACACCTTC. It codes for CASTHRAGGGYTF. The chain joins TRBV6-6 to TRBJ1-2; TRBD1 matches 7 bases. The trim removed 7 bases at V and 7 bases at J, leaving 9 bases unmatched. Germline CDR1 is MNHNY and CDR2 is SVGAGI (reference sequence). CDR3 length: 13 residues.

This clonotype has only a few counts. This may come from a read error, since a much larger clone is one base off. The chain employs TRBV6-5 and TRBJ1-5; 7 bases match TRBD1. Germline CDR1 and CDR2: MNHEY and SVGAGI. This CDR3 is 15 amino acids long. J gave up 3 bases and V 5 bases, and 7 bases lay outside the gene matches. CDR3 loop: CASSPGQADNQPQHF. Here the CDR3 DNA reads TGTGCCAGCAGTCCTGGACAGGCTGACAATCAGCCCCAGCATTTT.

CDR3 nucleotide sequence: TGTGCCAGCAGCTTAATAGGGGGGGGCGGTTCACCCCTCCACTTT. Translation gives CASSLIGGGGSPLHF. The rearrangement links TRBV7-3 to TRBJ1-6, with D maybe TRBD1 (6 bases). Germline CDR1 is SGHTA and CDR2 is FQGTGA. The CDR3 length is 15 residues. Trimming took off 1 base at V and 9 bases at J, with 13 bases between the two ends.